The rows below give T cell receptor beta chains drawn from one sample of a study of blood T cells in healthy people across ages. TCRdb re-called the 5' RACE reads through MiXCR, storing one row per CDR3 protein. The table has 1.5 million to 2 million distinct CDR3 sequences, about 35% seen once. Sequencing input: blood. The receptors derive from a woman between 25 and 40 years old in good health. CDR3s include the opening cysteine and the closing phenylalanine or tryptophan. D genes are given only for firm matches. Only some rows state a clone size, as once, few, many or a class for expanded clones.

cdr3_nt: TGTGCCAGCAGTTACTCGACCGGGCGAGAGCAGTACTTC; cdr3_aa: CASSYSTGREQYF; j_call: TRBJ2-7; v_call: TRBV6-2/TRBV6-3; d_call: NA; cdr3_length: 13; clone_size: NA
cdr3_nt: TGCAGTGCAATACCTTCGAGGAACACTGAAGCTTTCTTT; cdr3_aa: CSAIPSRNTEAFF; j_call: TRBJ1-1; v_call: TRBV20-1; d_call: NA; cdr3_length: 13; clone_size: NA
cdr3_nt: TGCGCCAGCAGCCAAGATCACCCACGCGGGGGCCACTATGACGAGCAGTACTTC; cdr3_aa: CASSQDHPRGGHYDEQYF; j_call: TRBJ2-7; v_call: TRBV4-3; d_call: NA; cdr3_length: 18; clone_size: NA
cdr3_nt: TGTGCCACCAGTGGCGGGGGACAGAATCCTGGAAACACCATATATTTT; cdr3_aa: CATSGGGQNPGNTIYF; j_call: TRBJ1-3; v_call: TRBV24-1; d_call: TRBD1; cdr3_length: 16; clone_size: NA
cdr3_nt: TGTGCCAGCAAGGACAATATCTACGAGGGACAGTACTTC; cdr3_aa: CASKDNIYEGQYF; j_call: TRBJ2-7; v_call: TRBV6-6; d_call: NA; cdr3_length: 13; clone_size: NA
cdr3_nt: TGTGCCAGCAGCTTGGGTCAGCTCCCCTACAATGAGCAGTTCTTC; cdr3_aa: CASSLGQLPYNEQFF; j_call: TRBJ2-1; v_call: TRBV7-2; d_call: NA; cdr3_length: 15; clone_size: NA
cdr3_nt: TGTGCCAGCAGCGCCTCCCTCGGGGGGGCCTACAATGAGCAGTTCTTC; cdr3_aa: CASSASLGGAYNEQFF; j_call: TRBJ2-1; v_call: TRBV4-2; d_call: TRBD2; cdr3_length: 16; clone_size: NA
cdr3_nt: TGTGCCAGCAGCTCCTCGGGGACAATCGTTGGAGAGACCCAGTACTTC; cdr3_aa: CASSSSGTIVGETQYF; j_call: TRBJ2-5; v_call: TRBV7-2; d_call: NA; cdr3_length: 16; clone_size: NA
cdr3_nt: TGTGCCAGCAGCAACGTAGGTAATGAGCAGTTCTTC; cdr3_aa: CASSNVGNEQFF; j_call: TRBJ2-1; v_call: TRBV7-9; d_call: NA; cdr3_length: 12; clone_size: many
cdr3_nt: TGTGCCAGCTCAGAGTCCGCAGGGGGGATTTCGGAAGCTTTCTTT; cdr3_aa: CASSESAGGISEAFF; j_call: TRBJ1-1; v_call: TRBV18; d_call: TRBD1; cdr3_length: 15; clone_size: NA
cdr3_nt: TGTGCCAGTAAACTAGCGGGAGTTGGGGACATTCAGTACTTC; cdr3_aa: CASKLAGVGDIQYF; j_call: TRBJ2-4; v_call: TRBV19; d_call: TRBD2; cdr3_length: 14; clone_size: few
cdr3_nt: TGTGCCAGCAGCTTAGTTGCAGGGGGCGGAGAGACCCAGTACTTC; cdr3_aa: CASSLVAGGGETQYF; j_call: TRBJ2-5; v_call: TRBV7-9; d_call: TRBD1; cdr3_length: 15; clone_size: few
cdr3_nt: TGTGCCAGCAGCTTAGCGCGGGGGGCGCAGAGGTTACATGAGCAGTTCTTC; cdr3_aa: CASSLARGAQRLHEQFF; j_call: TRBJ2-1; v_call: TRBV7-8; d_call: TRBD2; cdr3_length: 17; clone_size: few
cdr3_nt: TGTGCCATCAGGGATGTCTACGAGCAGTACTTC; cdr3_aa: CAIRDVYEQYF; j_call: TRBJ2-7; v_call: TRBV10-3; d_call: NA; cdr3_length: 11; clone_size: NA
cdr3_nt: TGCAGTGCGTGGCAGACAAATGGGTACGAGCAGTACTTC; cdr3_aa: CSAWQTNGYEQYF; j_call: TRBJ2-7; v_call: TRBV20-1; d_call: NA; cdr3_length: 13; clone_size: NA
cdr3_nt: TGTGCCATCAGTGAGGTGGGGAGGGGAAGGAATGAGCAGTTCTTC; cdr3_aa: CAISEVGRGRNEQFF; j_call: TRBJ2-1; v_call: TRBV10-3; d_call: TRBD2; cdr3_length: 15; clone_size: NA
cdr3_nt: TGTGCCAGCAGCTTACAGGGGGTCCGATCTGGGGCCAACGTCCTGACTTTC; cdr3_aa: CASSLQGVRSGANVLTF; j_call: TRBJ2-6; v_call: TRBV7-8; d_call: TRBD1; cdr3_length: 17; clone_size: NA
cdr3_nt: TGCAGTGCTAGAGCGACCAGCGGGAGTGGGTACGAGCAGTACTTC; cdr3_aa: CSARATSGSGYEQYF; j_call: TRBJ2-7; v_call: TRBV20-1; d_call: TRBD2; cdr3_length: 15; clone_size: few
cdr3_nt: TGTGCCAGCAGTCCCCTGGACAGGGCCCCAAGCCAGCCCCAGCATTTT; cdr3_aa: CASSPLDRAPSQPQHF; j_call: TRBJ1-5; v_call: TRBV27; d_call: TRBD1; cdr3_length: 16; clone_size: NA
cdr3_nt: TGTGCCAGCAGTATACTTCCGGGACAGATTTCCTACGAGCAGTACTTC; cdr3_aa: CASSILPGQISYEQYF; j_call: TRBJ2-7; v_call: TRBV27; d_call: TRBD1; cdr3_length: 16; clone_size: NA